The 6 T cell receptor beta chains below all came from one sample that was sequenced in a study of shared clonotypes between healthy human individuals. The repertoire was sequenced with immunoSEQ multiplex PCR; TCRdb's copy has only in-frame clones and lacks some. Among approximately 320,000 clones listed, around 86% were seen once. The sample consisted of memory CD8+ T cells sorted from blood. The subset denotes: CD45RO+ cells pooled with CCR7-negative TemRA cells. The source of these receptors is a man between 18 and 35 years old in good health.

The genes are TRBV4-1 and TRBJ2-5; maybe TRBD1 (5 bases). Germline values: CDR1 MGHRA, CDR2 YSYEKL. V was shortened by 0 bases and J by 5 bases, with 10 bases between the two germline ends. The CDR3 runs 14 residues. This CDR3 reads CASSQDRVLETQYF. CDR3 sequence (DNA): TGCGCCAGCAGCCAAGACAGGGTTTTGGAGACCCAGTACTTC.

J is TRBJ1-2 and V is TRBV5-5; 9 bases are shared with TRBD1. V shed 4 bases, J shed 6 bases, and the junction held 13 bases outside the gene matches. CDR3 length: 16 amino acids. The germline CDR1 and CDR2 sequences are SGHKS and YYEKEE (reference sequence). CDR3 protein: CASSSAPDGQGNGYTF. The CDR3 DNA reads TGTGCCAGCAGCAGCGCGCCGGATGGACAGGGGAATGGCTACACCTTC.

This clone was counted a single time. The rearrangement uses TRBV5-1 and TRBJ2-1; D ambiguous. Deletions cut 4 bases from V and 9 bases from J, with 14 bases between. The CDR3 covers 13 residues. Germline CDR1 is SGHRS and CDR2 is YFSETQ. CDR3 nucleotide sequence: TGCGCCAGCAGCGCCTACCAGCTAACTGAGCAGTTCTTC. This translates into CASSAYQLTEQFF.

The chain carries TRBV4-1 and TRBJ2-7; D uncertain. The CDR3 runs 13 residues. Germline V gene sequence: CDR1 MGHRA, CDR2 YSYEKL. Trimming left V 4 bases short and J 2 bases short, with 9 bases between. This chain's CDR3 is CASSLEGPYEQYF. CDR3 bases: TGCGCCAGCAGCCTGGAAGGCCCCTACGAGCAGTACTTC.

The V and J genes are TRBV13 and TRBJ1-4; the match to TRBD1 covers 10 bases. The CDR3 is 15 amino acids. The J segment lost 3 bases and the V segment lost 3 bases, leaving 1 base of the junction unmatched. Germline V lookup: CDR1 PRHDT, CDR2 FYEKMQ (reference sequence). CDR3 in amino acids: CASSLGTGANEKLFF. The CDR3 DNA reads TGTGCCAGCAGCTTGGGGACAGGGGCTAATGAAAAACTGTTTTTT.

CDR3 amino acids: CASRGRADSSYEQYF. CDR3 sequence (DNA): TGCGCCAGCAGGGGAAGGGCGGACTCTTCCTACGAGCAGTACTTC. The genes are TRBV4-1 and TRBJ2-7, with TRBD2 as a possible D gene (5 bases). CDR3 length: 15 residues. Per the germline V gene, CDR1 is MGHRA and CDR2 is YSYEKL. The germline V and J ends were trimmed by 6 bases and 1 base, with 16 bases remaining between them.